The T cell receptor (beta chain) described here comes from a study of healthy donors' naive CD4 and CD8 T cells. A linear amplification protocol produced the TCR libraries from 450 to 500 ng of total RNA. MiXCR, applied by TCRdb to the reads, yields one record per CDR3 protein. Of about 180,000 distinct CDR3 sequences listed, 65% to 75% were seen once; the top ten hold roughly 2.4%. The specimen sequenced was naive CD4+ and CD8+ T cells sorted from blood, pooled from several donors. This clonotype was sampled from a pool of human donors in good health; the sample pools cells from several healthy donors.

Here the CDR3 DNA reads TGTGCCAGCAGCCCCGAGCGCGGGGGGTCCTACAATGAGCAGTTCTTC. This sequence encodes CASSPERGGSYNEQFF. The chain is built from TRBV14 and TRBJ2-1; 8 nucleotides line up with TRBD2. CDR1 and CDR2 from the germline V gene are SGHDN and FVKESK. This CDR3 is built from 16 residues. V was pared by 4 bases and J by 1 base, with 6 bases of the junction left unmatched.